This TCR beta chain emerged from a study of post-analysis software for immune sequencing data. The library was made from cDNA and included unique molecular identifiers. MiXCR, run by TCRdb on the PCR reads, gives a single entry per CDR3 protein. The sample consists of about 560,000 distinct CDR3 sequences, around 44% of them appearing once. On this clonotype itself: Its antigen is unknown.

Study outcomes and limitations: Included in a set of roughly 5 TRBV segments more frequent in patients than controls were TRBV5-6, TRBV5-1 and TRBV20-1. Co-batched samples clustered tightly together by F measure.

The CDR3 covers 11 residues. The V gene's germline CDR1 is LGHDT and CDR2 YNNKEL (reference sequence). V shed 6 bases and J shed 7 bases, with 10 bases lying between them. This TCR was recovered from a girl aged 5-17 years with multiple sclerosis. This chain uses TRBV3-1 with TRBJ2-7; D gene unclear. Specimen: blood. This CDR3 reads CASRNGVEQYF. The CDR3, as DNA: TGTGCCAGCAGGAACGGAGTTGAGCAGTACTTC.